This TCR beta chain was captured in a study of CD4 T cells in relation to SARS-CoV-2 and coronaviruses. Concerning this clone itself: Antigen: not known.

Germline V gives CDR1 SGDLS, CDR2 YYNGEE. Losses at the gene ends were 2 bases for V and 3 bases for J; bases not matched to a gene: 8. CDR3 length: 16 amino acids. General study results and limits: This crossreactivity analysis covered spike protein alone, no other viral proteins. Memory recall responses, not primary responses primed in culture, are what the assay detects. Pre-pandemic and post-infection samples never came from the same donor. Monoreactive clones expanded significantly more to SARS-CoV-2 than crossreactive clones did.

TCRdb's copy holds only in-frame clones and misses some; the assay was immunoSEQ multiplex PCR. The table lists about 68,000 clones, approximately 93% of them singletons. The unexposed donors gave CD4+ T cells in about 2011-2019, prior to COVID-19. Source material: naive CD4+ T cells from PBMCs. Subset: naive CD4+ T cells isolated by negative enrichment. The genes are TRBV9 and TRBJ2-1; 7 nucleotides align to TRBD1. The source is a human donor in good health. The CDR3 spells CASSVTGTVLYNEQFF. DNA for the CDR3: TGTGCCAGCAGCGTCACCGGGACAGTCCTCTACAATGAGCAGTTCTTC.